This T cell receptor beta chain was found in a study of shared clonotypes between healthy human individuals. Study-level background: The plates for each donor numbered three CD4 naive, three CD4 memory, two CD8 naive and one CD8 memory.

Sorted-subset replicate PCR reactions contained approximately 190 ng DNA, corresponding to tens of thousands of T cell genomes. Profiled with immunoSEQ multiplex PCR; TCRdb holds only in-frame clones, not every one. The top ten hold around 0.057% of the sample, which has some 580,000 clones, 95% to 98% seen once. The sequence was obtained from a woman in her twenties or thirties in good health. Sequencing input: naive CD4+ T cells sorted from blood. Stated subset: CD45RA+ positively selected.

The CDR3 nucleotides are TGTGCCAGTAGTAGGACGGCAACTAATGAAAAACTGTTTTTT. Protein product: CASSRTATNEKLFF. The chain is built from TRBV19 and TRBJ1-4; D is ambiguous. With 4 bases removed from V and 0 bases from J, the gap between germline ends came to 6 bases. Germline-derived CDR1 and CDR2 are LNHDA and SQIVND (reference sequence). The CDR3 has 14 amino acids.